This record covers a single T cell receptor (beta chain). What it recognizes is unknown. This record belongs to a study of lymphopenia after photon versus proton radiotherapy. Measured with immunoSEQ multiplex PCR; TCRdb has only the in-frame clones, and not every one. The repertoire holds about 35,000 clones, with about 90% as singletons. V lost 3 bases, J lost 7 bases, and 16 bases lay in between. There are 15 residues in the CDR3. The germline V gene encodes CDR1 SGHNT and CDR2 YENEEA. Points from the study as a whole: After the lymphocyte nadir, photon-treated repertoires showed oligoclonal expansion, especially of CD8+ Temra cells. Proton therapy kept repertoires fairly stable, unlike photons, which gained effector/memory cells.

The receptor was derived from a man in his sixties with cholangiocarcinoma. V usage is TRBV11-3 and J usage is TRBJ2-1, with a tentative D call TRBD1 (5 bases). The specimen comprised peripheral blood, sampled from a patient treated with photon-based radiotherapy. In DNA form, the CDR3 reads TGTGCCAGCAGCTTCATGGCAGGGCTACTGAATGAGCAGTTCTTC. This codes for CASSFMAGLLNEQFF.